This T cell receptor beta chain came from a study of Graves' ophthalmopathy and Graves' hyperthyroidism. General observations from the study: Blood also contained most of the expanded thyroid clonotypes above 0.001 frequency.

Per the germline V gene, CDR1 is MNHEY and CDR2 is SMNVEV (reference sequence). V was clipped by 6 bases and J by 3 bases, with 9 bases between them. CDR3 length equals 12 residues. Scientists amplified the TCR beta CDR3 regions from RNA transcripts. Following a first-round RT-PCR that used HTBI primers, a second-round multiplex PCR was carried out. TCRdb reanalysed the multiplex PCR reads using MiXCR and keeps one entry per CDR3 protein. The profile shows approximately 480,000 distinct CDR3 sequences, approximately 15% of them singletons. PBMCs were isolated from an approximately 9.4 ml sample of fresh peripheral blood. This clonotype was seen repeatedly, ten times or more. The target antigen is unknown.

The chain has TRBV27 and TRBJ2-7; unclear D gene. This TCR derives from a woman between 25 and 40 years old with Graves' ophthalmopathy. Sequencing used blood. The CDR3 spells CASRGILYEQYF. CDR3 in DNA: TGTGCCAGCAGAGGAATTCTCTACGAGCAGTACTTC.